The 10 T cell receptor beta chains below come from one sample, sequenced in a study of blood T cell repertoires in COVID-19. This table comes from immunoSEQ multiplex PCR, and its TCRdb copy is limited to in-frame clones, with some not included. The data contain under 250,000 clones, about nine tenths of them seen just once; the ten biggest clones take up 0.55% to 0.75%. Sequencing was done on a sample of peripheral blood. The source of these receptors is a man aged 35 to 55 with acute or convalescent COVID-19.

The V call is TRBV27, the J call TRBJ1-1; D is unresolved. The CDR3 has 15 residues. Germline values: CDR1 MNHEY, CDR2 SMNVEV (reference sequence). Trimming pared 8 bases from V and 7 bases from J, leaving 23 bases between. CDR3 sequence reads: CASPSQSGRRDEAFF. DNA of the CDR3: TGTGCCAGCCCGTCCCAATCCGGGAGAAGGGATGAAGCTTTCTTT.

The V gene is TRBV28, the J gene TRBJ2-1, with D uncertain. Germline V gene lookup returns CDR1 MDHEN and CDR2 SYDVKM. The CDR3 sequence is 13 residues long. V lost 8 bases and J 9 bases, leaving 17 bases between the germline ends. The CDR3 DNA reads TGTGCCAGCTTTGCCTTGGAGTTGGGTGAGCAGTTCTTC. Amino acid sequence: CASFALELGEQFF.

V gene TRBV7-9 combines with J gene TRBJ2-1; TRBD2 agrees at 12 bases. J gave up 4 bases and V 0 bases, and 7 bases lay outside the gene matches. Germline CDR1 is SEHNR and CDR2 is FQNEAQ (reference sequence). This CDR3 is built from 18 residues. The CDR3 DNA reads as TGTGCCAGCAGCTTAGCGGGAGACGGACTAGCGGGGTACAATGAGCAGTTCTTC. It translates to CASSLAGDGLAGYNEQFF.

The rearrangement joins TRBV19 to TRBJ2-7, with 8 bases aligning to TRBD2. V lost 0 bases, J lost 3 bases, and 10 bases stayed unmatched. Germline CDR1 and CDR2: LNHDA and SQIVND (reference sequence). The CDR3 sequence is 17 residues long. This chain's CDR3 is CASSIDSGALGGYEQYF. For the CDR3, the DNA is TGTGCCAGTAGTATAGATAGCGGGGCATTGGGAGGCTACGAGCAGTACTTC. The entire variable domain, with the rest obtained from reference TRBV19 and TRBJ2-7, is as follows: DGGITQSPKYLFRKEGQNVTLSCEQNLNHDAMYWYRQDPGQGLRLIYYSQIVNDFQKGDIAEGYSVSREKKESFPLTVTSAQKNPTAFYLCASSIDSGALGGYEQYFGPGTRLTVT.

V usage is TRBV7-6 and J usage is TRBJ2-1; 11 bases agree with TRBD1. The J segment lost 7 bases and the V segment lost 2 bases, leaving 7 bases of the junction unmatched. This CDR3 contains 16 residues. Germline loops: CDR1 SGHVS, CDR2 FNYEAQ. CDR3 bases: TGTGCCAGCAGCTTAACAGGACAGGGGGCTGGAAATGAGCAGTTCTTC. Its translation is CASSLTGQGAGNEQFF.

The CDR3 coding sequence is TGTGCCAGCAGTGAAGGACTAGGGGAGAGGGCTAACTATGGCTACACCTTC. This codes for CASSEGLGERANYGYTF. The chain links TRBV2 to TRBJ1-2; perhaps TRBD1 as D (5 bases). The germline V and J ends were trimmed by 1 base and 0 bases, with 15 bases remaining between them. Germline CDR1 SNHLY, CDR2 FYNNEI. CDR3 length equals 17 residues.

The V gene is TRBV7-6, the J gene TRBJ2-7; 9 bases agree with TRBD2. V lost 5 bases to trimming and J lost 5 bases; unmatched junction nucleotides: 7. Looked up from germline, CDR1 is SGHVS and CDR2 is FNYEAQ. This CDR3 region has 14 residues. Here the CDR3 reads CASSPLSSGNEQYF. Written as DNA, the CDR3 is TGTGCCAGCAGCCCCCTCTCTAGCGGGAACGAGCAGTACTTC.

V is TRBV9 and J is TRBJ2-5, with a tentative D call TRBD2 (6 bases). The CDR3 loop spans 14 amino acids. CDR1 and CDR2 from the germline V gene are SGDLS and YYNGEE. Trimming pared 1 base from V and 5 bases from J, leaving 12 bases between. DNA of the CDR3: TGTGCCAGCAGCGTATTCCCGGGAGAGGAGACCCAGTACTTC. Translation gives CASSVFPGEETQYF.

The chain recombines TRBV3-1 (or the pseudogene TRBV3-2) with TRBJ1-5; weak D call: TRBD1 (6 bases). Deletions cut 1 base from V and 0 bases from J, with 10 bases between. The CDR3 contains 16 residues. Germline loops: CDR1 LGHDT, CDR2 YNNKEL (reference sequence). The CDR3 here is CASSQGQVLSNQPQHF. The CDR3, as DNA: TGTGCCAGCAGCCAAGGACAGGTCCTTAGCAATCAGCCCCAGCATTTT.

The genes are TRBV3-1 (or the pseudogene TRBV3-2) and TRBJ1-1; 11 positions agree with TRBD1. V lost 3 bases to trimming and J lost 4 bases; unmatched junction nucleotides: 4. This CDR3 is 15 amino acids long. Germline V lookup: CDR1 LGHDT, CDR2 YNNKEL (reference sequence). CDR3 amino acids: CASSHRGTGGTEAFF. DNA of the CDR3: TGTGCCAGCAGCCACCGGGGGACAGGGGGCACTGAAGCTTTCTTT.